These 10 T cell receptor beta chains share one sample of origin, sequenced in a study of T cell responses to AZD1222 COVID-19 vaccine. Sequenced by immunoSEQ multiplex PCR; TCRdb stores in-frame clones only, minus some. The sample consists of roughly 190,000 clones, more than 90% of them appearing once. The starting material was peripheral blood, obtained 28 days after the second dose of the MenACWY control vaccine. The origin of the receptors is an adult who received the MenACWY meningococcal vaccine as a control.

J is TRBJ2-1 and V is TRBV27, with D tentatively TRBD2 (5 bases). The CDR3 sequence is 15 residues long. Per germline, CDR1 MNHEY and CDR2 SMNVEV (reference sequence). V shed 5 bases and J shed 3 bases, with 14 bases lying between them. The CDR3 DNA follows: TGTGCCAGCAGTCCCCGGTACAGCGGCTACAATGAGCAGTTCTTC. It translates to CASSPRYSGYNEQFF.

J is TRBJ1-1 and V is TRBV7-3; tentatively, D is TRBD1 (6 bases). The germline V gene has CDR1 SGHTA and CDR2 FQGTGA. CDR3 length: 14 amino acids. The V end lost 7 bases, the J end lost 1 base, and 13 bases lay between the germline ends. CDR3 DNA sequence: TGTGCCAGCACCCAAGGGGGGGGGAACACTGAAGCTTTCTTT. Its protein product is CASTQGGGNTEAFF.

The chain couples TRBV6-6 to TRBJ2-7, with D perhaps matching TRBD1 or TRBD2 (5 bases each). V was cut by 4 bases and J by 3 bases, with 19 bases left in between. The germline V gene encodes CDR1 MNHNY and CDR2 SVGAGI (reference sequence). The CDR3 is 16 residues long. The CDR3 protein is CASSSSRGPIDYEQYF. The CDR3 nucleotides are TGTGCCAGCAGTTCTTCCCGGGGCCCCATCGACTACGAGCAGTACTTC.

The V call is TRBV2, the J call TRBJ1-1; TRBD1 is a possible D gene (5 bases). Per germline, CDR1 SNHLY and CDR2 FYNNEI. The CDR3 totals 13 residues. Trimming removed 5 bases at V and 3 bases at J, with 10 bases between. The CDR3 bases are TGTGCCAGCAGTCTTGACAGTGACACTGAAGCTTTCTTT. Its protein is CASSLDSDTEAFF.

The chain links TRBV5-1 to TRBJ1-1; TRBD1 matches 7 bases. Germline V gene data show CDR1 as SGHRS and CDR2 as YFSETQ. The CDR3 sequence is 15 residues long. The J segment lost 3 bases and the V segment lost 4 bases, leaving 9 bases of the junction unmatched. The CDR3 here is CASSEGAGRDTEAFF. The CDR3 DNA reads TGCGCCAGCAGCGAGGGGGCAGGGCGAGACACTGAAGCTTTCTTT.

CDR3 coding DNA: TGTGCCAGCTCACAGGGGGGGGGACGCAATCAGCCCCAGCATTTT. Protein product: CASSQGGGRNQPQHF. The chain has TRBV18 and TRBJ1-5, with D perhaps TRBD1 (6 bases). The CDR3 length is 15 residues. Germline lookup yields CDR1 KGHSH and CDR2 LQKENI. The V gene lost 4 bases and the J gene lost 2 bases, with 12 bases spanning the gap.

V usage is TRBV9 and J usage is TRBJ2-6; 8 positions match TRBD1. The CDR3 contains 18 residues. The germline CDR1 and CDR2 sequences are SGDLS and YYNGEE. Trimming removed 0 bases from V and 1 base from J; junction bases left unmatched: 6. CDR3 nucleotides: TGTGCCAGCAGCGTAGTTGCAGGGGGCCTTTCTGGGGCCAACGTCCTGACTTTC. Encoded protein: CASSVVAGGLSGANVLTF.

The J gene is TRBJ2-7, the V gene TRBV7-9, with 9 bases lining up with TRBD2. The V and J ends lost 3 bases and 3 bases, in that order; junction bases with no gene match: 3. Germline-derived CDR1 and CDR2 are SEHNR and FQNEAQ (reference sequence). This CDR3 has 14 residues. The CDR3 DNA reads TGTGCCAGCAGCTTTATAGCGGGAGACTACGAGCAGTACTTC. Amino acid sequence: CASSFIAGDYEQYF.

The V call is TRBV7-3, the J call TRBJ2-7; no firm D call. Germline V gene data show CDR1 as SGHTA and CDR2 as FQGTGA. CDR3 length equals 13 residues. Between the trimmed V and J ends, which lost 3 bases and 6 bases, there was a span of 12 bases. The CDR3 protein is CASSLSPRLEQYF. For the CDR3, the DNA is TGTGCCAGCAGCTTGAGTCCCCGCCTCGAGCAGTACTTC.

This chain links TRBV27 with TRBJ1-1, with 8 bases lining up with TRBD1. The CDR3 totals 12 residues. After removal of 2 bases from V and 10 bases from J, the junction contained 3 bases not matched to a gene. From germline, CDR1 is MNHEY and CDR2 SMNVEV (reference sequence). CDR3 bases: TGTGCCAGCAGTTTACCCGGACAGGGAGCTTTCTTT. As protein: CASSLPGQGAFF.